This TCR beta chain is drawn from a study of cytomegalovirus exposure and HLA in healthy donors (dated by TCRdb to the late 2010s). Background on the whole study: According to an earlier analysis of a few hundred of the donors, 150 million to 200 million T cells yielded 117 million unique TCR beta sequences and approximately 300 Gb of sequence data. The study aimed to test whether cataloging public T cell receptors could reveal signatures of past pathogen exposure. The study used immunosequencing to profile the T cell repertoires of approximately 630 subjects and linked those repertoires to cytomegalovirus serostatus. A later analysis re-analyzed previously published TCR beta repertoires from 666 donors and added high-resolution HLA genotyping to study TCR occurrence patterns. To predict cytomegalovirus infection status, the study combined high-throughput TCR immunosequencing, statistical association of individual TCRs with disease status, and machine learning. Among 398 genotyped donors of the cohort, an average of 235,054 unique TCR beta nucleotide sequences were sequenced per donor, about a sixth of them non-productive. About 5 DR-DQ haplotypes were handled as single units for association and clustering, since linkage in the cohort was strong. Alongside the repertoire data, information on donor age, sex, ethnicity and CMV serostatus was compiled. To decide whether each TCR beta V gene segment behaved as functional or pseudogenic, an earlier analysis of approximately 600 of the donors relied on high-throughput TCR beta sequencing. All discovery cohort repertoires had been generated on a single sequencing platform. Typing coverage differed by locus: A, B, C, DRB1 and DQB1 were typed in about 629-640 donors, DQA1 in 500 to 550, DPA1 in 600 to 610, and DPB1 in just under 490. A later genetic analysis used genome-wide SNP genotypes for about 60% of the 666 donors, treating that subset as a discovery cohort. Rather than using new phenotypic data, the later analysis identified candidate immune exposures from TCR beta sequences and from how often those sequences occurred across donors. Of the 350 to 450 genotyped donors, 65% to 90% were placed in the genetic ancestry cluster associated with self-reported Caucasian donors. Along with the 666-subject first cohort, a separate validation cohort of over a hundred different subjects was used. An early release that covered more than 550 HLA-typed donors contained approximately 300 gigabases of sequencing data and around 80 million unique TCR sequences. HLA typing covered class I and class II loci at four-digit resolution.

Results and caveats for the whole study, not just this receptor: It was suggested by the authors that the approach could potentially be generalized to other disease states and immunological phenotypes. CMV serostatus was the only immune exposure information available for the cohort. A further reported finding was that TCR beta sequences accurately predicted the HLA-A and HLA-B alleles for most subjects in the first cohort. Compared with the roughly 670-donor mean, donors in an Asian-associated ancestry cluster had fewer N-insertions in productive TCRs, according to a later genetic analysis. The classifier was reported to diagnose cytomegalovirus status with high specificity and sensitivity in both the original and validation cohorts. According to a later analysis, TCR association rates differed among HLA loci, with DRB1 alleles showing the most associated TCRs and HLA-C alleles showing the fewest. Specific HLA alleles were associated with 15,000 to 20,000 TCR beta sequences at a false discovery rate of 0.05 in a later analysis. According to a later analysis, most CMV-associated TCR beta chains appeared to be HLA-restricted, and the HLA associations seemed to be driven largely by CMV exposure. The cohort was sequenced for TCR beta chains only, and without alpha or paired-chain data the features that could be detected were limited. Because counts were too low, about 18 rarely observed V segments, including chromosome 9 orphons, were excluded from the earlier analysis of several hundred of the donors. Three of the identified cytomegalovirus-associated TCR beta chains were confirmed in vitro to be specific for cytomegalovirus antigens. In a later analysis, several top co-occurrence clusters were reported to appear linked to parvovirus B19, influenza, CMV and Epstein-Barr virus. The presence/absence analyses assumed that sequencing depth was roughly uniform across donors, and that assumption may not be true. Some IMGT-functional V segments, including TRBV6-2 and TRBV6-3, could not be told apart with the 87-base-pair reads, so those segments were excluded. When HLA alleles, especially DR and DQ, strongly co-occurred, attributing TCR associations to individual alleles was difficult. Because some donors lacked HLA typing at each locus, the association tests relied only on the typed subset. A cluster of highly shared sequence variants was judged likely to represent a technical artifact of the sequencing pipeline. Broadly in line with IMGT annotations, most TCR beta V segments showed up in productive rearrangements about 90% or about 30% of the time in an earlier analysis of 450 to 750 of the donors. The study listed approximately 150 TCR beta chains as associated with cytomegalovirus. In a later analysis, HLA-associated TCR beta chains showed more clonal expansion and lower generation probabilities than non-associated chains that were equally common. Correlated functional status among segregating V segments might reflect linkage disequilibrium, but an unknown experimental factor could not be ruled out. Most TCR sequences were seen in very few donors, while some public TCRs were found in many individuals. A later genetic analysis associated a missense DCLRE1C variant with V-gene and J-gene trimming of TCR beta chains, and an independent cohort replicated the association.

In total, approximately 610 healthy bone marrow donors made up the cohort. At the time of sampling, all cohort members were nominally healthy, though unrecorded immune exposures were likely present. The donor tested CMV seronegative, placing the donor among the approximately 400 seronegative members of the cohort. Each donor provided a peripheral blood sample, and peripheral blood mononuclear cells were used for TCR beta sequencing. Genomic DNA was extracted from the blood cell samples with the Qiagen DNeasy Blood Extraction Kit. From the germline V gene, CDR1 is MNHNS and CDR2 is SASEGT. V is reduced by 2 bases and J by 0 bases, leaving a spacing of 23 bases between them. Counted from cysteine to phenylalanine, this CDR3 has 19 amino acids. Here the CDR3 DNA is all that survives: 57 bases in frame from base 1. The library was produced with the immunoSEQ multiplex PCR assay. For the multiplex PCR, a mixture combining 60 forward primers for TCR Vbeta segments and 13 reverse primers for TCR Jbeta segments was used. The CDR3 region of rearranged TCR beta genes was amplified from genomic DNA with a multiplex PCR assay. Amplified TCR beta libraries were sequenced as 87-base-pair reads on the Illumina HiSeq System. In the paper's pipeline: In a later analysis, roughly 80 million unique TCR beta chains were counted across the approximately 640 repertoires, and some 10 million of these chains were shared by at least two donors. A nearest-neighbor algorithm error-corrected the raw reads and collapsed the reads into unique sequences, merging closely related sequences to remove PCR and sequencing errors. V, D and J gene segments were assigned by aligning CDR3 sequences to IMGT reference sequences. For a sequence to be retained, a match of at least six nucleotides was required to both a V gene segment and a J gene segment. A rearrangement counted as productive if the CDR3 had no stop codons and remained in frame with V and J, and every other rearrangement counted as non-productive. CDR3 was defined by IMGT convention, running from the second conserved V-encoded cysteine to the conserved J-encoded phenylalanine. The earlier analysis of roughly 590 of the donors excluded sequences that lacked an unambiguous match to a single V gene segment. An earlier analysis of fewer than 750 of the donors called V segments functional above 56.7% productive rearrangements and segregating when the between-donor standard deviation exceeded 5%. A statistical classification framework was built for diagnosing cytomegalovirus status from the catalog of TCR beta chain sequences. V and J gene assignment, in a later analysis, came from comparing TCR nucleotide sequences with IMGT/GENE-DB human TR gene sequences. A later analysis assigned CDR3 sequences and most-parsimonious VDJ recombination scenarios with the TCRdist pipeline. In a later analysis, each TCR beta chain was defined by its CDR3 amino acid sequence together with its V-gene family, and reads lacking a unique V-gene family were excluded. A later analysis removed 592 highly shared, low-generation-probability nucleotide sequences to deal with suspected cross-contamination and a sequencing artifact. In a later analysis, a clonal expansion index for each public chain was calculated from normalized within-repertoire ranks of inferred template counts. A later analysis computed generation probabilities with a VDJ recombination model fitted to out-of-frame rearrangements, and checked the results against IGoR. In a later analysis, TCR-TCR, TCR-HLA and TCR-CMV co-occurrence was scored with hypergeometric tests, and a repertoire-size bias correction was applied to TCR pairs. To estimate false discovery rates, a later analysis permuted the HLA or CMV assignments 20 times. In a later analysis, co-occurring TCRs were grouped with DBSCAN, and TCRdist sequence similarity was added when clustering was performed within HLA-allele-positive subsets. Repertoires with fewer than 30,000 or more than 120,000 public chains, plus five repertoires with anomalous nucleotide sharing, were excluded from co-occurrence clustering. Not all clones reach the TCRdb copy of this immuneACCESS table, which keeps in-frame sequences only. Checked studies attribute under half of the gap to unresolved V genes and leave the rest unexplained. V, J and clone size are those of that table, while D and trimming were read from the DNA. The table for this sample lists some 200,000 clones; more than 60% of them were counted only once. Roughly 15% of the sample comes from the top ten.

A single count supports this clone. No antigen is known for it. Per-base qualities were not stored, and no clone one base away is much larger. The chain is encoded by TRBV6-1 joined to TRBJ2-7; the D segment could be TRBD2, given 6 matching bases. The sample taken for sequencing was PBMCs. The clonotype comes from a man aged 35-49 years in good health and CMV-seronegative. The nucleotide sequence is TGTGCCAGCAGTGAACGGATAAACCGGGGAGGAACACGCTCCTACGAGCAGTACTTC. Translation gives CASSERINRGGTRSYEQYF.